This is a list of T cell receptor beta chains from one sample in a study of identical twins. A single record per CDR3 protein comes from TCRdb applying MiXCR to the 5' RACE reads. The sample lists about 1.7 million distinct CDR3 sequences, under 35% occurring once. The sample was cord blood. These receptors were taken from a newborn girl in good health. The CDR3 runs from the conserved cysteine through the conserved F or W. The order of the fields is J gene, clone size, D gene, V gene, CDR3 DNA, CDR3 protein. A D gene is named only where the DNA matches it firmly. Only part of the rows carry a size: once, few, many, or a class if the clone is expanded.

>TRBJ2-1|once|NA|TRBV6-1
TGTGCCAGCAGTGAAGTAGGGGCTGGGGCCAATGAGCAGTTCTTC
CASSEVGAGANEQFF
>TRBJ2-7|NA|TRBD1|TRBV12-3/TRBV12-4
TGTGCCAGCAATGGGAGACAGGGGAACGAGCAGTACTTC
CASNGRQGNEQYF
>TRBJ2-3|NA|NA|TRBV18
TGTGCCAGCTCACTCCTCTCATCCCAAAGGAGCACAGATACGCAGTATTTT
CASSLLSSQRSTDTQYF
>TRBJ2-7|few|TRBD1|TRBV7-9
TGTGCCAGCAGCTTACAGGGGGCGGGCTCCTACGAGCAGTACTTC
CASSLQGAGSYEQYF
>TRBJ2-2|once|TRBD2|TRBV12-3/TRBV12-4
TGTGCCAGCAGGGGGACTAGCGGGAGGGCGAACACCGGGGAGCTGTTTTTT
CASRGTSGRANTGELFF
>TRBJ2-5|NA|NA|TRBV11-3
TGTGCCAGCAGCTTGGGAGATCACCAAGAGACCCAGTACTTC
CASSLGDHQETQYF
>TRBJ2-1|NA|TRBD2|TRBV18
TGTGCCAGCCTAACGAGCGGGAGACCCTTCGATGAGCAGTTCTTC
CASLTSGRPFDEQFF
>TRBJ1-4|once|NA|TRBV12-3/TRBV12-4
TGTGCCAGCAGTTTAAGGCTTGGGGTCAGGTTGGCTAATGAAAAACTGTTTTTT
CASSLRLGVRLANEKLFF
>TRBJ2-3|few|TRBD1|TRBV3-1
TGTGCCAGCAGGTGGACAGGGAAGACAGATACGCAGTATTTT
CASRWTGKTDTQYF
>TRBJ1-4|NA|NA|TRBV4-1
TGCGCCAGCAGCCAAGCCCCGATGGAAAAACTGTTTTTT
CASSQAPMEKLFF
>TRBJ2-1|NA|NA|TRBV3-1
TGTGCCGGCAGCCAGGACCCCAGGAGGACCTTCTACAATGAGCAGTTCTTC
CAGSQDPRRTFYNEQFF
>TRBJ1-6|many|TRBD1|TRBV5-1
TGCGCCAGCAGCTTCGGACAGGAGAGTTCACCCCTCCACTTT
CASSFGQESSPLHF
>TRBJ2-5|NA|TRBD2|TRBV18
TGTGCCAGCTCACCACGGGGGGGACTAGCCAACCTTCAAGAGACCCAGTACTTC
CASSPRGGLANLQETQYF
>TRBJ1-6|few|TRBD1|TRBV27
TGTGCCAGCAGTTTACAAGCGACAGGGGGCTCCTATAATTCACCCCTCCACTTT
CASSLQATGGSYNSPLHF
>TRBJ1-1|NA|NA|TRBV5-1
TGCGCCAGCAGCAGAAACAGGGAGGACACTGAAGCTTTCTTT
CASSRNREDTEAFF
>TRBJ2-5|NA|NA|TRBV2
TGTGCCAGCACCGGGGGACAGATAAGAGAGACCCAGTACTTC
CASTGGQIRETQYF
>TRBJ2-2|NA|NA|TRBV12-5
TGTGCTAGTGGTTCTCTCCGGGGGAACACCGGGGAGCTGTTTTTT
CASGSLRGNTGELFF
>TRBJ2-5|NA|TRBD2|TRBV7-8
TGTGCCAGCAGCCCGACTAGCGGTCCGGGGGAGACCCAGTACTTC
CASSPTSGPGETQYF
>TRBJ2-7|NA|NA|TRBV7-2
TGTGCCAGCAGCTCGATGGACGCCTACGAGCAGTACTTC
CASSSMDAYEQYF
>TRBJ2-3|few|NA|TRBV10-3
TGTGCCATCAGTAAAACAGATACGCAGTATTTT
CAISKTDTQYF
>TRBJ1-5|once|NA|TRBV20-1
TGCAGTGCTAGGGTAGGGATGAATCAGCCCCAGCATTTT
CSARVGMNQPQHF
>TRBJ1-3|NA|TRBD1|TRBV29-1
TGCAGCGTTGGAACAGGGGCGTTCTCTGGAAACACCATATATTTT
CSVGTGAFSGNTIYF
>TRBJ2-2|few|TRBD1|TRBV12-3/TRBV12-4
TGTGCCAGCAGCTTGGACAGGGCAACCGGGGAGCTGTTTTTT
CASSLDRATGELFF